The TCR beta chain under discussion was sequenced for a study of OX40 agonist ivuxolimab in advanced cancers. The study, taken as a whole, reports: Certain nonresponders likewise exhibited a low normalized T-cell clonal expansion. In general, CD8+ T cells held more expanded clones than CD4+ did, on average. Partly responding patients at 0.1-3.0 mg/kg showed some of the smallest clonal expansion.

On cycle 4 day 1 and cycle 7 day 1, as well as at baseline, blood was sampled. The CDR3 runs 12 residues. Germline assignment: CDR1 MDHEN and CDR2 SYDVKM. The V end was cut by 5 bases, the J end by 6 bases, with 10 bases between. Profiled with immunoSEQ multiplex PCR; TCRdb holds only in-frame clones, not every one. Of approximately 47,000 clones in the sample, roughly 90% were seen once. Details on this clone: No antigen is known for it.

Sequencing used CD4+ or CD8+ T cells sorted from blood, obtained in a trial of the OX40 agonist ivuxolimab. V and J are TRBV28 and TRBJ1-2; tentatively, D is TRBD1 (6 bases). This clonotype originated in an adult with an advanced solid tumor such as melanoma, head and neck, liver or kidney cancer. The CDR3 here is CASSGQGNGYTF. As DNA, the CDR3 is TGTGCCAGCAGTGGTCAGGGGAATGGCTACACCTTC.